This T cell receptor beta chain was identified in a study of control samples from healthy donors and cancer patients. Germline assignment: CDR1 SGHRS and CDR2 YFSETQ. J gave up 6 bases and V 0 bases, and 0 bases lay outside the gene matches. The CDR3 runs to 13 residues. Libraries were prepared by immunoSEQ multiplex PCR; TCRdb keeps only in-frame clonotypes and omits some of them. The repertoire holds under 85,000 clones, with 84% as singletons. The chain carries TRBV5-1 and TRBJ1-1, with 9 bases aligning to TRBD1. The clonotype was recovered from a man aged 60-69 years with head and neck cancer. Input material: PBMCs. In DNA form, the CDR3 reads TGCGCCAGCAGCTTGGGGACAGGGGCTGAAGCTTTCTTT. This translates into CASSLGTGAEAFF.